One T cell receptor beta chain is described in this entry. Methotrexate plus calcineurin inhibitor accompanied controls' myeloablative marrow transplants; sampling was 1 year later. The data derive from a study of T cells after posttransplantation cyclophosphamide. Germline-derived CDR1 and CDR2 are SNHLY and FYNNEI. This CDR3 comprises 14 residues. The data were produced by immunoSEQ multiplex PCR, yet TCRdb's version contains in-frame clones alone and is incomplete. This table has 15,000 to 17,000 clones, about four fifths appearing once. This clonotype was obtained from a male patient aged 18-30 years who received an allogeneic stem cell transplant from a related donor, was CMV-positive, and had no GVHD. Some T cells may have originated in the graft donor. Sequences were derived from PBMCs, sampled roughly 350 days after allogeneic stem cell transplant with calcineurin inhibitor and methotrexate. The chain has TRBV2 and TRBJ2-5, with D possibly matching TRBD1 (5 bases). The J call may be mistaken, given a closer DNA end match to TRBJ2-7. CDR3 sequence (DNA): TGTGCCAGCAGTAGCCAGGGATTCTCCTACGAGCAGTACTTC. Protein product: CASSSQGFSYEQYF.